These 8 T cell receptor beta chains share one sample of origin, sequenced in a study of T-cell reconstitution after alpha-beta-depleted transplantation in children. The TCRbeta library incorporated unique molecular identifiers. TCRdb itself ran the PCR reads through MiXCR, one entry per CDR3 protein. This sample yields hundreds of thousands of distinct CDR3 sequences, of which roughly 13% are seen a single time; 2% to 2.5% belongs to the top ten. The material was PBMCs, mostly from graft donor cells, obtained 360 days after TCRalphabeta/CD19-depleted stem cell transplant. These TCRs come from a male patient aged 10 to 17 who had a stem cell transplant for acute myeloid leukemia, so the T cells may come from the graft donor.

This clonotype was picked up many times. The genes are TRBV29-1 and TRBJ2-3, with D unresolved. The CDR3 totals 11 residues. The germline V gene encodes CDR1 SQVTM and CDR2 ANQGSEA. V gave up 7 bases and J gave up 8 bases, with 13 bases separating them. For the CDR3, the DNA is TGCAGCGGCTACATCCTGGTTACGCAGTATTTT. Its translation is CSGYILVTQYF.

This clonotype was counted a few times. The chain has TRBV24-1 and TRBJ2-7; no firm D call. The V gene's germline CDR1 is KGHDR and CDR2 SFDVKD. This CDR3 has 13 amino acids. Trimming shortened V by 3 bases and J by 0 bases, and 5 bases separated the two germline ends. CDR3 region: CATSDVTSYEQYF. In DNA form, the CDR3 reads TGTGCCACCAGTGATGTCACCTCCTACGAGCAGTACTTC.

This clonotype has just a few counts. J is TRBJ2-4 and V is TRBV15; TRBD2 matches at 7 bases. Germline V lookup: CDR1 LNHNV, CDR2 YYDKDF (reference sequence). This CDR3 has 15 amino acids. The junction had 5 bases not matched to a gene; V was cut back by 3 bases and J by 3 bases. CDR3 protein: CATSRGRGDKNIQYF. The DNA for the CDR3 is TGTGCCACCAGCAGGGGGAGGGGAGACAAAAACATTCAGTACTTC.

The genes are TRBV28 and TRBJ1-5; D is uncertain. Germline assignment: CDR1 MDHEN and CDR2 SYDVKM. The CDR3 runs to 15 residues. Trimming took 3 bases from V and 4 from J, leaving 13 bases between them. This CDR3 reads CASSLRFGLNQPQHF. In nucleotides, the CDR3 is TGTGCCAGCAGTTTGAGGTTCGGGTTAAATCAGCCCCAGCATTTT. The whole variable domain, filled in from reference TRBV28 and TRBJ1-5, reads DVKVTQSSRYLVKRTGEKVFLECVQDMDHENMFWYRQDPGLGLRLIYFSYDVKMKEKGDIPEGYSVSREKKERFSLILESASTNQTSMYLCASSLRFGLNQPQHFGDGTRLSIL.

The chain recombines TRBV4-2 with TRBJ2-3; 7 bases align to TRBD1. After removal of 0 bases from V and 0 bases from J, the junction contained 9 bases not matched to a gene. Germline CDR1 LGHNA, CDR2 YNFKEQ. The CDR3 runs to 18 residues. The CDR3 nucleotides are TGTGCCAGCAGCCAAGACTCCGGGACAGAATTTAGCACAGATACGCAGTATTTT. The encoded protein is CASSQDSGTEFSTDTQYF.

The chain couples TRBV20-1 to TRBJ2-3, with D perhaps TRBD1 (6 bases). Germline V lookup: CDR1 DFQATT, CDR2 SNEGSKA (reference sequence). V lost 5 bases and J 2 bases, leaving 11 bases between the germline ends. This CDR3 is 13 amino acids long. The CDR3 spells CSARDTHTDTQYF. The CDR3 DNA sequence: TGCAGTGCTCGGGACACGCACACAGATACGCAGTATTTT.

V gene TRBV12-3 or TRBV12-4 combines with J gene TRBJ2-7, with TRBD1 identical over 7 bases. The CDR3 spans 15 residues. V dropped 5 bases and J dropped 0; count of bases not matched to a gene: 7. DNA for the CDR3: TGTGCCAGCAGTCGCGACAGGGCGGTCTCCTACGAGCAGTACTTC. Translating gives CASSRDRAVSYEQYF.

This clonotype has a single count. The chain employs TRBV20-1 and TRBJ2-1, with 9 nucleotides matching TRBD2. V shed 2 bases and J 3 bases; nucleotides not matched to a gene: 5. CDR1 DFQATT and CDR2 SNEGSKA come from the germline V gene (reference sequence). This CDR3 is built from 15 residues. This chain's CDR3 is CSARLIAGDYNEQFF. In nucleotides, the CDR3 is TGCAGTGCTAGACTTATAGCGGGAGACTACAATGAGCAGTTCTTC.